This T cell receptor (beta chain) was recovered during a study of blood T cell repertoires in COVID-19. For the study at large: The study drew acute and convalescent COVID-19 samples from the United States, Italy and Spain.

The CDR3 is 13 amino acids. V lost 5 bases and J 2 bases, leaving 9 bases between the germline ends. Data came from immunoSEQ multiplex PCR; TCRdb stores just in-frame clones and leaves some out. The data show about 300,000 clones, approximately 87% seen once. Material for sequencing was peripheral blood. The chain joins TRBV12-3 or TRBV12-4 to TRBJ2-5; D remains unclear. The receptor's source is a woman between 40 and 55 years old who had recovered from COVID-19. The CDR3 bases are TGTGCCAGCAGTGATTTAGTGCAAGAGACCCAGTACTTC. As protein: CASSDLVQETQYF.